A single sample is the source of the 8 T cell receptor beta chains below, sequenced in a study of blood T cell repertoires in COVID-19. The table came from immunoSEQ multiplex PCR; TCRdb's copy has only in-frame clones and leaves some out. Altogether about 61,000 clones are present, roughly 80% being singletons, with the ten largest covering about 20%. Sequenced material: peripheral blood. The receptors derive from a man at least 80 years old with active or convalescent COVID-19.

The rearrangement links TRBV19 to TRBJ1-3, with TRBD1 as a possible D gene (6 bases). Germline values: CDR1 LNHDA, CDR2 SQIVND (reference sequence). V lost 6 bases, J lost 4 bases, and 25 bases lay in between. There are 18 residues in the CDR3. Here the CDR3 DNA reads TGTGCCAGTAGAACAGGGTCGGCCCCATGGTCGTCCGGAAACACCATATATTTT. It is translated as CASRTGSAPWSSGNTIYF.

This clone was seen more than once but under ten times. The genes are TRBV6-4 and TRBJ2-1, with 8 bases matching TRBD2. With V trimmed by 5 bases and J by 8 bases, 8 bases remained unmatched. Germline-derived CDR1 and CDR2 are MRHNA and SNTAGT. There are 14 residues in the CDR3. This CDR3 reads CASSFSGMEDEQFF. CDR3 nucleotides: TGTGCCAGCAGTTTTAGCGGGATGGAAGATGAGCAGTTCTTC.

The gene calls are TRBV19 and TRBJ1-2, with a tentative D call TRBD1 (6 bases). Trimming pared 4 bases from V and 2 bases from J, leaving 14 bases between. The V gene's germline CDR1 is LNHDA and CDR2 SQIVND (reference sequence). This CDR3 contains 15 residues. The CDR3 here is CASSTEWTENYGYTF. The CDR3 DNA is TGTGCCAGTAGTACTGAGTGGACAGAGAACTATGGCTACACCTTC.

The chain recombines TRBV9 with TRBJ1-6; the match to TRBD1 covers 9 bases. The CDR3 has 14 amino acids. V was clipped by 4 bases and J by 10 bases; unmatched bases: 6. The germline V gene has CDR1 SGDLS and CDR2 YYNGEE. CDR3 residues: CASSWDRVGSPLHF. The CDR3 DNA follows: TGTGCCAGCAGCTGGGACAGGGTCGGATCACCCCTCCACTTT.

This chain connects TRBV4-2 to TRBJ2-5, with a tentative D call TRBD1 (5 bases). The CDR3 runs 16 residues. V was trimmed by 2 bases and J by 2 bases, leaving 15 bases between them. Germline lookup yields CDR1 LGHNA and CDR2 YNFKEQ. CDR3 region: CASSQIRQGRQETQYF. The CDR3 nucleotides are TGTGCCAGCAGCCAAATCAGGCAGGGCCGACAAGAGACCCAGTACTTC.

The sample holds many counts of this clone. The chain employs TRBV5-1 and TRBJ1-1; 7 nucleotides match TRBD1. The CDR3 runs 13 residues. Losses at the gene ends were 2 bases for V and 4 bases for J; bases not matched to a gene: 2. Germline CDR1 and CDR2: SGHRS and YFSETQ. CDR3 DNA: TGCGCCAGCAGCTTTACAGGGGTCACTGAAGCTTTCTTT. Protein: CASSFTGVTEAFF. Supplemented by reference TRBV5-1 and TRBJ1-1, the full variable domain reads KAGVTQTPRYLIKTRGQQVTLSCSPISGHRSVSWYQQTPGQGLQFLFEYFSETQRNKGNFPGRFSGRQFSNSRSEMNVSTLELGDSALYLCASSFTGVTEAFFGQGTRLTVV.

The chain recombines TRBV19 with TRBJ2-5; D not certain. In germline, CDR1 is LNHDA, CDR2 SQIVND (reference sequence). The V gene lost 5 bases and the J gene lost 7 bases, with 14 bases spanning the gap. There are 13 residues in the CDR3. CDR3 nucleotide sequence: TGTGCCAGTAGTCCCCCAGGCCTCGGGACCCAGTACTTC. It encodes CASSPPGLGTQYF.

The gene calls are TRBV6-5 and TRBJ2-1; 14 nucleotides line up with TRBD2. V was pared by 4 bases and J by 7 bases, with 6 bases of the junction left unmatched. CDR3 length: 16 residues. Germline loops: CDR1 MNHEY, CDR2 SVGAGI. This chain's CDR3 is CASSLATSGRVNEQFF. CDR3 nucleotides: TGTGCCAGCAGTTTAGCGACTAGCGGGAGGGTGAATGAGCAGTTCTTC.